Presented here are 21 T cell receptor beta chains from one specimen sequenced in a study of early T cells in non-severe SARS-CoV-2 infection. MiXCR, run by TCRdb on the 5' RACE reads, gives a single entry per CDR3 protein. The sample includes under 65,000 distinct CDR3 sequences, roughly 12% seen only once; the top ten take more than 9%. Sequencing used whole blood. The receptors come from an adult who was a healthcare worker with PCR-confirmed SARS-CoV-2 infection or an uninfected control (not recorded which).

The V and J genes are TRBV3-1 and TRBJ1-1; no clear D gene. V lost 4 bases, J lost 4 bases, and 7 bases lay in between. This CDR3 is built from 12 residues. Germline V gives CDR1 LGHDT, CDR2 YNNKEL (reference sequence). CDR3 protein: CASSRAGTEAFF. DNA of the CDR3: TGTGCCAGCAGCCGGGCGGGCACTGAAGCTTTCTTT. Complete variable domain (other parts from reference TRBV3-1 and TRBJ1-1): DTAVSQTPKYLVTQMGNDKSIKCEQNLGHDTMYWYKQDSKKFLKIMFSYNNKELIINETVPNRFSPKSPDKAHLNLHINSLELGDSAVYFCASSRAGTEAFFGQGTRLTVV.

A few counts support this clonotype. This chain links TRBV6-5 with TRBJ2-7; the D gene is possibly TRBD1 (6 bases). The V and J ends lost 0 bases and 1 base respectively, with 19 bases between them. The CDR3 loop spans 18 amino acids. CDR1 and CDR2 from the germline V gene are MNHEY and SVGAGI. CDR3 amino acids: CASSYSPARGGISYEQYF. In nucleotides, the CDR3 is TGTGCCAGCAGTTACTCCCCCGCACGAGGGGGTATTTCCTACGAGCAGTACTTC.

This clonotype was counted many times. This chain links TRBV20-1 with TRBJ2-1; 8 bases map to TRBD2. After removal of 6 bases from V and 0 bases from J, the junction contained 7 bases not matched to a gene. Germline CDR1 DFQATT, CDR2 SNEGSKA (reference sequence). The CDR3 runs to 15 residues. The CDR3 DNA follows: TGCAGTGCCATACTAGCGGAACTCTCCTACAATGAGCAGTTCTTC. It specifies CSAILAELSYNEQFF.

The CDR3 loop is CASRGQAVGELFF. CDR3 nucleotides: TGTGCCAGCAGGGGACAGGCGGTCGGGGAGCTGTTTTTT. This sequence joins TRBV2 and TRBJ2-2; 8 bases agree with TRBD1. CDR3 length equals 13 residues. J lost 7 bases, V lost 6 bases, and 4 bases had no gene match. Germline V gives CDR1 SNHLY, CDR2 FYNNEI.

This clonotype was detected only a few times. At one end the junction does not follow the germline gene, possibly because of a read error. This CDR3 reads CASTLQVSSYEQYF. The DNA of the CDR3 is TGTGCCAGCACCTTACAGGTTAGCTCCTACGAGCAGTACTTC. V usage is TRBV7-2 and J usage is TRBJ2-7, with D possibly being TRBD1 (5 bases). The CDR3 sequence is 14 residues long. CDR1 and CDR2 (germline): SGHTA, FQGNSA.

This clonotype was picked up a small number of times. V usage is TRBV11-2 and J usage is TRBJ1-4; the D gene is possibly TRBD1 (6 bases). The CDR3 consists of 14 residues. Trimming removed 3 bases at V and 8 bases at J, with 13 bases between. Germline lookup yields CDR1 SGHAT and CDR2 FQNNGV. The CDR3 bases are TGTGCCAGCAGCTTTCGGCGGAGGGGGGAAAAACTGTTTTTT. It translates to CASSFRRRGEKLFF.

This clonotype was seen many times. The chain has TRBV7-9 and TRBJ1-6, with D possibly being TRBD1 (5 bases). Looked up from germline, CDR1 is SEHNR and CDR2 is FQNEAQ (reference sequence). The CDR3 is 14 residues long. The V end was cut by 1 base, the J end by 8 bases, with 9 bases between. The CDR3 spells CASSLEGRDSPLHF. As DNA, the CDR3 is TGTGCCAGCAGCTTAGAGGGGAGGGATTCACCCCTCCACTTT.

The chain combines TRBV20-1 with TRBJ1-5; D remains ambiguous. This CDR3 has 15 amino acids. Trimming pared 0 bases from V and 1 base from J, leaving 10 bases between. Germline CDR1 reads DFQATT; CDR2 reads SNEGSKA (reference sequence). The CDR3 DNA is TGCAGTGCTAGAGATAGCCTGGGGAGCAATCAGCCCCAGCATTTT. This gives the protein CSARDSLGSNQPQHF.

CDR3 region: CASSHDRGRYETQYF. CDR3 coding DNA: TGTGCCAGCAGTCATGACAGGGGGCGATACGAGACCCAGTACTTC. This sequence joins TRBV14 and TRBJ2-5, with TRBD1 matching over 10 bases. V gave up 6 bases and J gave up 5 bases; unmatched junction bases: 9. Germline V gene data show CDR1 as SGHDN and CDR2 as FVKESK. This CDR3 contains 15 residues.

This clonotype was picked up a small number of times. This sequence joins TRBV28 and TRBJ2-5; D perhaps matches TRBD1 (6 bases). This CDR3 is built from 14 residues. Germline assignment: CDR1 MDHEN and CDR2 SYDVKM. V was clipped by 2 bases and J by 2 bases, with 9 bases between them. This chain's CDR3 is CASSLGGRQETQYF. CDR3 DNA: TGTGCCAGCAGTTTAGGGGGCAGGCAAGAGACCCAGTACTTC.

The chain couples TRBV6-6 to TRBJ1-1, with a weak D call TRBD1 (6 bases). CDR1 and CDR2 (germline): MNHNY, SVGAGI (reference sequence). The CDR3 runs to 13 residues. Trimming left V 4 bases short and J 10 bases short, with 16 bases between. The chain's CDR3 is CASSSDREGSAFF. The CDR3 bases are TGTGCCAGCAGTTCGGACAGAGAAGGGTCAGCTTTCTTT.

This rearrangement joins TRBV30 to TRBJ2-2, with D possibly being TRBD1 (6 bases). The CDR3 spans 13 residues. The V gene's germline CDR1 is GTSNPN and CDR2 SVGIG (reference sequence). V shed 5 bases and J shed 0 bases, with 7 bases lying between them. The CDR3 loop is CAWQGPNTGELFF. CDR3 coding DNA: TGTGCCTGGCAGGGGCCGAACACCGGGGAGCTGTTTTTT. The full variable domain, rest sourced from reference TRBV30 and TRBJ2-2, is SQTIHQWPATLVQPVGSPLSLECTVEGTSNPNLYWYRQAAGRGLQLLFYSVGIGQISSEVPQNLSASRPQDRQFILSSKKLLLSDSGFYLCAWQGPNTGELFFGEGSRLTVL.

This clonotype was recorded at least ten times. The genes are TRBV27 and TRBJ1-1; no firm D call. This CDR3 region has 14 residues. The V gene's germline CDR1 is MNHEY and CDR2 SMNVEV (reference sequence). Deletions cut 7 bases from V and 4 bases from J, with 16 bases between. The CDR3: CASTPGGTATEAFF. In DNA, the CDR3 is TGTGCCAGCACCCCCGGTGGCACCGCCACTGAAGCTTTCTTT.

This clonotype has ten or more counts. The chain employs TRBV30 and TRBJ2-2; no clear D gene. This CDR3 is built from 12 residues. The V end was cut by 2 bases, the J end by 4 bases, with 5 bases between. In germline, CDR1 is GTSNPN, CDR2 SVGIG (reference sequence). CDR3: CAWSPLTGELFF. The CDR3 DNA sequence: TGTGCCTGGAGTCCCCTCACCGGGGAGCTGTTTTTT.

This clonotype has ten or more counts. One end of the junction varies from germline; a read error may be responsible. The chain combines TRBV30 with TRBJ1-6; D is uncertain. Germline V gene lookup returns CDR1 GTSNPN and CDR2 SVGIG (reference sequence). The CDR3 runs to 14 residues. CDR3 in DNA: TGTGCCTGGAGGACGGAGTCCTTTAATTCACCCCTCCACTTT. The encoded protein is CAWRTESFNSPLHF.

This clonotype was found many times. V and J are TRBV30 and TRBJ2-7, with TRBD2 as a possible D gene (6 bases). Germline CDR1 reads GTSNPN; CDR2 reads SVGIG (reference sequence). The CDR3 is made up of 11 amino acids. Trimming removed 5 bases at V and 6 bases at J, with 11 bases between. CDR3 protein: CAWRSGSEQYF. In DNA, the CDR3 is TGTGCCTGGCGTAGCGGCAGCGAGCAGTACTTC.

The rearrangement joins TRBV7-2 to TRBJ2-5; D perhaps matches TRBD1 (5 bases). This CDR3 has 11 amino acids. Germline-derived CDR1 and CDR2 are SGHTA and FQGNSA. V was cut by 2 bases and J by 7 bases, with 5 bases left in between. CDR3 DNA sequence: TGTGCCAGCAGCTTACAGGGGACCCAGTACTTC. Translation gives CASSLQGTQYF.

This clonotype was counted many times. CDR3 sequence: CASSLVGPGRSSDTQYF. DNA for the CDR3: TGTGCCAGCAGCTTAGTGGGGCCCGGGAGGAGCTCAGATACGCAGTATTTT. The V call is TRBV7-2, the J call TRBJ2-3; 7 nucleotides agree with TRBD2. The V and J ends lost 1 base and 4 bases, in that order; junction bases with no gene match: 11. The CDR3 runs to 17 residues. The germline gives CDR1 SGHTA, CDR2 FQGNSA.

The table lists this clonotype with many counts. V is TRBV20-1 and J is TRBJ1-2; TRBD1 matches at 8 bases. In germline, CDR1 is DFQATT, CDR2 SNEGSKA (reference sequence). CDR3 length: 14 residues. Losses at the gene ends were 0 bases for V and 7 bases for J; bases not matched to a gene: 7. The CDR3 protein is CSARDPTGVFGYTF. CDR3 coding DNA: TGCAGTGCTAGAGATCCGACAGGGGTATTTGGCTACACCTTC.

About this clonotype: Lacking the conserved final phenylalanine or tryptophan, this CDR3 likely reflects a read error. The limits of the CDR3 on the DNA are not certain, so only TCRdb's listed CDR3 is given. This sequence joins TRBV10-3 and TRBJ2-7; the table's TRBD2 call for D was not verified on the DNA. The CDR3 length is 9 residues, termini included. Per the germline V gene, CDR1 is ENHRY and CDR2 is SYGVKD. CDR3 residues: CAISDSGKG.

The chain is built from TRBV4-3 and TRBJ2-1; 10 bases match TRBD2. Germline V gene data show CDR1 as LGHNA and CDR2 as YSLEER. V shed 0 bases, J shed 9 bases, and the junction held 5 bases outside the gene matches. CDR3 length equals 15 residues. Here the CDR3 reads CASSQDASGSGEQFF. CDR3 coding DNA: TGCGCCAGCAGCCAAGATGCTAGCGGGAGTGGTGAGCAGTTCTTC.